This passage covers 23 T cell receptor beta chains from one sample sequenced in a study of blood T cell repertoires in COVID-19. Assay used: immunoSEQ multiplex PCR; TCRdb lists only in-frame clones, some missing. The data contain 180,000 or so clones, 70% to 90% of them singletons. The sequencing sample was made of peripheral blood. The receptors originated from a human donor with active or convalescent COVID-19. The donor label of this sample is uncertain.

The chain couples TRBV7-9 to TRBJ2-5; D possibly corresponds to TRBD1 (6 bases). The CDR3 consists of 15 residues. The germline V gene has CDR1 SEHNR and CDR2 FQNEAQ (reference sequence). Trimming took off 5 bases at V and 5 bases at J, with 18 bases between the two ends. CDR3 nucleotides: TGTGCCAGCAGCAGGACAGCGACCGTAGGGGAGACCCAGTACTTC. This codes for CASSRTATVGETQYF.

The V call is TRBV29-1, the J call TRBJ1-2; D remains unclear. V lost 6 bases and J 4 bases, leaving 15 bases between the germline ends. The V gene's germline CDR1 is SQVTM and CDR2 ANQGSEA. This CDR3 region has 13 residues. The CDR3 DNA reads as TGCAGCGTCGACCCCGTGTCGGGCTATGGCTACACCTTC. Translation: CSVDPVSGYGYTF.

The chain carries TRBV5-1 and TRBJ2-7; possible D gene TRBD2, 6 bases. Germline-derived CDR1 and CDR2 are SGHRS and YFSETQ. V lost 4 bases, J lost 2 bases, and 16 bases lay in between. CDR3 size: 15 residues. DNA for the CDR3: TGCGCCAGCAGCCCTACCACGGGGGTCACCTACGAGCAGTACTTC. Translation: CASSPTTGVTYEQYF. Supplemented by reference TRBV5-1 and TRBJ2-7, the full variable domain reads KAGVTQTPRYLIKTRGQQVTLSCSPISGHRSVSWYQQTPGQGLQFLFEYFSETQRNKGNFPGRFSGRQFSNSRSEMNVSTLELGDSALYLCASSPTTGVTYEQYFGPGTRLTVT.

This chain links TRBV5-5 with TRBJ1-2, with a possible D match to TRBD1 (6 bases). Trimming pared 0 bases from V and 6 bases from J, leaving 9 bases between. The germline CDR1 and CDR2 sequences are SGHKS and YYEKEE (reference sequence). The CDR3 loop spans 13 amino acids. The CDR3 DNA reads as TGTGCCAGCAGCTTGGTTCAGGGGAATGGCTACACCTTC. It specifies CASSLVQGNGYTF.

The genes are TRBV6-5 and TRBJ2-7; 7 bases match TRBD2. CDR3 length: 13 residues. Unmatched junction bases numbered 4, after V lost 6 bases and J lost 2 bases. The V gene's germline CDR1 is MNHEY and CDR2 SVGAGI. The CDR3: CASSPGGPYEQYF. The CDR3 DNA reads TGTGCCAGCAGCCCGGGGGGTCCCTACGAGCAGTACTTC.

This chain links TRBV5-1 with TRBJ2-4, with D tentatively TRBD1 (6 bases). This CDR3 contains 15 residues. The germline V gene has CDR1 SGHRS and CDR2 YFSETQ. Trimming left V 2 bases short and J 3 bases short, with 12 bases between. Here the CDR3 reads CASSFQGTGKNIQYF. As DNA, the CDR3 is TGCGCCAGCAGCTTTCAGGGGACGGGCAAAAACATTCAGTACTTC.

The chain links TRBV13 to TRBJ1-2, with TRBD1 matching over 9 bases. The CDR3 extends over 13 amino acids. Germline CDR1 PRHDT, CDR2 FYEKMQ (reference sequence). V trimming: 4 bases; J trimming: 8 bases; junction bases outside the gene matches: 5. CDR3 residues: CASSSRDRDGYTF. The CDR3 DNA reads TGTGCCAGCAGCTCCCGGGACAGGGACGGCTACACCTTC.

The chain links TRBV5-1 to TRBJ1-6; TRBD1 matches 8 bases. Germline assignment: CDR1 SGHRS and CDR2 YFSETQ. CDR3 size: 14 residues. V trimming: 4 bases; J trimming: 7 bases; junction bases outside the gene matches: 4. This chain's CDR3 is CASSVDRENSPLHF. In DNA, the CDR3 is TGCGCCAGCAGCGTGGACAGGGAAAATTCACCCCTCCACTTT.

The chain links TRBV5-4 to TRBJ2-2; D possibly corresponds to TRBD1 (5 bases). This CDR3 has 15 amino acids. Germline CDR1 reads SGHNT; CDR2 reads YYREEE (reference sequence). Trimming stripped 4 bases from V and 3 bases from J, with 13 bases between. The CDR3 reads CASSQGQEDTGELFF. CDR3 sequence (DNA): TGTGCCAGCAGCCAAGGACAAGAGGACACCGGGGAGCTGTTTTTT.

The chain links TRBV28 to TRBJ1-2; a possible D gene is TRBD1 (5 bases). The germline CDR1 and CDR2 sequences are MDHEN and SYDVKM. This CDR3 spans 14 amino acids. V lost 6 bases to trimming and J lost 7 bases, with 18 bases between them. CDR3 sequence (DNA): TGTGCCAGCAGCCTTTCTACCCGAAGGGGTGGCTACACCTTC. It codes for CASSLSTRRGGYTF.

The rearrangement joins TRBV3-1 (or the pseudogene TRBV3-2) to TRBJ2-3; 11 bases are a match to TRBD2. This CDR3 is built from 18 residues. V lost 0 bases and J lost 2; bases outside the gene matches: 7. CDR1 is LGHDT and CDR2 is YNNKEL in the germline V gene (reference sequence). Here the CDR3 reads CASSQDRVAGGYTDTQYF. The CDR3 DNA follows: TGTGCCAGCAGCCAAGATCGGGTAGCGGGGGGGTACACAGATACGCAGTATTTT.

This chain connects TRBV6-6 to TRBJ2-7; D might be TRBD1 (6 bases). Germline lookup yields CDR1 MNHNY and CDR2 SVGAGI (reference sequence). Trimming removed 6 bases at V and 0 bases at J, with 15 bases between. This CDR3 is 15 amino acids long. The DNA for the CDR3 is TGTGCCAGCAGCCACAGGGCCCAAAGCTCCTACGAGCAGTACTTC. Its translation: CASSHRAQSSYEQYF.

The gene calls are TRBV6-1 and TRBJ1-5; TRBD1 is a possible D gene (6 bases). Germline CDR1 reads MNHNS; CDR2 reads SASEGT. V was shortened by 0 bases and J by 2 bases, with 14 bases between the two germline ends. This CDR3 comprises 17 residues. The CDR3 DNA reads as TGTGCCAGCAGTGAAGCCGGGGGGCGGGGAGGCAATCAGCCCCAGCATTTT. This translates into CASSEAGGRGGNQPQHF.

The sample holds one count of this clone. The chain uses TRBV25-1 and TRBJ1-1, with D tentatively TRBD1 (5 bases). The ends were cut back, 1 base at V and 4 bases at J, with 16 bases in the middle. This CDR3 has 16 amino acids. Germline-derived CDR1 and CDR2 are MGHDK and SYGVNS. The CDR3 nucleotides read TGTGCCAGCAGTGAATCGGATGAAGGAAGGGGCACTGAAGCTTTCTTT. The encoded protein is CASSESDEGRGTEAFF.

The chain links TRBV29-1 to TRBJ2-7; a possible D gene is TRBD1 (6 bases). The CDR3 is 15 residues long. Germline CDR1 is SQVTM and CDR2 is ANQGSEA. V was clipped by 6 bases and J by 0 bases, with 18 bases between them. The CDR3 sequence is CSVPRNRDNSYEQYF. In nucleotides, the CDR3 is TGCAGCGTCCCCAGAAACAGGGATAACTCCTACGAGCAGTACTTC.

V is TRBV30 and J is TRBJ1-5, with 10 bases lining up with TRBD1. The CDR3 contains 15 residues. Germline V lookup: CDR1 GTSNPN, CDR2 SVGIG (reference sequence). V lost 1 base to trimming and J lost 4 bases; unmatched junction nucleotides: 4. The CDR3 region is CAWSDLGQGNQPQHF. The DNA for the CDR3 is TGTGCCTGGAGTGACCTGGGACAGGGGAATCAGCCCCAGCATTTT.

This chain joins TRBV4-1 and TRBJ2-3; no clear D. Germline V gene lookup returns CDR1 MGHRA and CDR2 YSYEKL. The length of the CDR3 is 13 residues. The ends were cut back, 4 bases at V and 2 bases at J, with 7 bases in the middle. The CDR3: CASSPIPTDTQYF. CDR3 in DNA: TGCGCCAGCAGCCCCATCCCCACAGATACGCAGTATTTT.

This rearrangement joins TRBV19 to TRBJ1-1; D gene uncertain. The V end was cut by 3 bases, the J end by 2 bases, with 7 bases between. This CDR3 is built from 13 residues. Germline V gene data show CDR1 as LNHDA and CDR2 as SQIVND (reference sequence). CDR3 nucleotides: TGTGCCAGTAGTATGTACGGTAACACTGAAGCTTTCTTT. Translated, it gives CASSMYGNTEAFF.

This rearrangement joins TRBV7-2 to TRBJ2-7, with D maybe TRBD1 (5 bases). Germline V lookup: CDR1 SGHTA, CDR2 FQGNSA. The CDR3 consists of 14 residues. V was clipped by 2 bases and J by 2 bases, with 10 bases between them. CDR3: CASSLWGGPYEQYF. The CDR3 nucleotides are TGTGCCAGCAGCTTATGGGGCGGTCCCTACGAGCAGTACTTC.

This chain connects TRBV27 to TRBJ2-1; tentatively, D is TRBD1 (6 bases). V lost 2 bases and J 2 bases, leaving 10 bases between the germline ends. Per germline, CDR1 MNHEY and CDR2 SMNVEV (reference sequence). CDR3 size: 15 residues. The CDR3 reads CASSLRQGTYNEQFF. DNA of the CDR3: TGTGCCAGCAGTTTAAGGCAGGGGACCTACAATGAGCAGTTCTTC.

This clone occurred a few times. V usage is TRBV20-1 and J usage is TRBJ2-1; D is unclear. Trimming removed 6 bases from V and 7 bases from J, with 10 bases in between. This CDR3 region has 11 residues. Germline assignment: CDR1 DFQATT and CDR2 SNEGSKA (reference sequence). CDR3 amino acids: CSATSPNEQFF. Written as DNA, the CDR3 is TGCAGTGCCACATCACCAAATGAGCAGTTCTTC.

The V and J genes are TRBV25-1 and TRBJ2-1; 11 nucleotides match TRBD1. Germline values: CDR1 MGHDK, CDR2 SYGVNS. V lost 6 bases, J lost 7 bases, and 8 bases stayed unmatched. The CDR3 sequence is 15 residues long. The CDR3 protein is CASSFTGTGGNEQFF. The CDR3 nucleotides read TGTGCCAGCAGCTTTACCGGGACAGGGGGTAATGAGCAGTTCTTC.

This clone was seen a handful of times. V is TRBV27 and J is TRBJ1-6, with D tentatively TRBD1 (5 bases). Between the trimmed V and J ends, which lost 3 bases and 3 bases, there was a span of 6 bases. Germline-derived CDR1 and CDR2 are MNHEY and SMNVEV (reference sequence). The CDR3 sequence is 14 residues long. For the CDR3, the DNA is TGTGCCAGCAGTTTCGACAGCTATAATTCACCCCTCCACTTT. It encodes CASSFDSYNSPLHF.